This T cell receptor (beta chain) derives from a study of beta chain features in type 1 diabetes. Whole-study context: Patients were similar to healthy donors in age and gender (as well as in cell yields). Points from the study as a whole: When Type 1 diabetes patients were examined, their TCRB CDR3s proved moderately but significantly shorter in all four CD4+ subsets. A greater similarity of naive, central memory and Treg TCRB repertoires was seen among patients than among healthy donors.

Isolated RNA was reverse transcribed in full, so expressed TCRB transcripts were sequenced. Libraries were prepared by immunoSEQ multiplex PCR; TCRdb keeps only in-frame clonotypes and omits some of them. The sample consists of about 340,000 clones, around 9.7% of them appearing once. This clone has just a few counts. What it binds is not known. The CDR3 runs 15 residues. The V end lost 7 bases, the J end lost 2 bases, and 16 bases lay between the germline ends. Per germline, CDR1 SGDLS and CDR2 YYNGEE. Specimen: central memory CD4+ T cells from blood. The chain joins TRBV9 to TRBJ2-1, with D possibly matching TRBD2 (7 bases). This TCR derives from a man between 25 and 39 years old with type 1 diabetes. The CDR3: CASGGAEYPYNEQFF. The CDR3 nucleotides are TGTGCCAGCGGGGGGGCAGAGTACCCCTACAATGAGCAGTTCTTC. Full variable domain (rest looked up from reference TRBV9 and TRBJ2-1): DSGVTQTPKHLITATGQRVTLRCSPRSGDLSVYWYQQSLDQGLQFLIQYYNGEERAKGNILERFSAQQFPDLHSELNLSSLELGDSALYFCASGGAEYPYNEQFFGPGTRLTVL.